Below, 5 T cell receptor beta chains from the same sample are listed, as sequenced in a study of cytomegalovirus exposure and HLA in healthy donors. Vbeta (60) and Jbeta (13) primers were used in the PCR. Assay: immunoSEQ multiplex PCR; the TCRdb copy retains only in-frame clones and omits some. The sample records more than 140,000 clones, about 64% being singletons. The specimen sequenced was PBMCs. Receptors were obtained from a woman under 40 in good health and CMV-seropositive.

This rearrangement joins TRBV6-5 to TRBJ2-3; TRBD1 matches at 7 bases. Per germline, CDR1 MNHEY and CDR2 SVGAGI. The CDR3 loop spans 13 amino acids. The V gene end was trimmed by 9 bases and the J gene end by 3 bases; junction bases not matched to a gene: 6. CDR3 loop: CASGAGGTDTQYF. The CDR3 coding sequence is TGTGCCAGTGGGGCAGGGGGAACAGATACGCAGTATTTT.

This sequence joins TRBV2 and TRBJ1-1; unclear D gene. The CDR3 runs to 11 residues. Germline V gene sequence: CDR1 SNHLY, CDR2 FYNNEI. Trimming cost V 8 bases and J 2 bases, with 6 bases left between them. Here the CDR3 DNA reads TGTGCCAGCCTAGGCAACACTGAAGCTTTCTTT. This codes for CASLGNTEAFF.

This clone was recorded only once. The chain couples TRBV6-1 to TRBJ2-7; TRBD1 matches at 7 bases. The CDR3 is 15 residues long. The junction had 9 bases not matched to a gene; V was cut back by 6 bases and J by 1 base. Germline assignment: CDR1 MNHNS and CDR2 SASEGT. The CDR3, as DNA: TGTGCCAGCAGAGTCCCGGGACAGACGTCCTACGAGCAGTACTTC. Translating gives CASRVPGQTSYEQYF.

The chain recombines TRBV19 with TRBJ1-1; D may be TRBD1 (6 bases). Germline lookup yields CDR1 LNHDA and CDR2 SQIVND (reference sequence). V gave up 5 bases and J gave up 5 bases, with 9 bases separating them. The CDR3 extends over 12 amino acids. DNA of the CDR3: TGTGCCAGTAGTCCTACAGGGACTGAAGCTTTCTTT. The encoded protein is CASSPTGTEAFF.

The rearrangement joins TRBV28 to TRBJ2-7; D unclear. V lost 7 bases, J lost 2 bases, and 21 bases lay in between. Germline CDR1 is MDHEN and CDR2 is SYDVKM. The CDR3 length is 16 residues. The CDR3 spells CASNPSLYSVTYEQYF. CDR3 in DNA: TGTGCCAGCAATCCCTCTTTGTATAGTGTAACCTACGAGCAGTACTTC.